This TCR beta chain was identified in a study of T cell changes during pregnancy in multiple sclerosis. Trimming took 0 bases from V and 9 from J; bases not matched to a gene: 10. Germline V gene lookup returns CDR1 SEHNR and CDR2 FQNEAQ (reference sequence). This CDR3 comprises 15 residues. Repertoires were generated with immunoSEQ multiplex PCR, while TCRdb's copy carries only in-frame clones and drops some. The repertoire holds more than 65,000 clones, with 90% to 95% as singletons. Sequencing was performed on CD4+ T cells from peripheral blood mononuclear cells, taken before pregnancy. The TCR originated in a female donor with multiple sclerosis, enrolled in a pregnancy study. This chain uses TRBV7-9 with TRBJ1-1; 7 bases fit TRBD1. This CDR3 reads CASSLAGVQGQQAFF. The DNA for the CDR3 is TGTGCCAGCAGCTTAGCTGGTGTACAGGGGCAACAAGCTTTCTTT.